This T cell receptor beta chain appears in the sequencing data of a study of regulatory T cells in long-lasting Graves disease. Sequencing libraries for TCR beta were prepared with iRepertoire HTBI primers and Arm-PCR of CDR3 regions. Per the original data handling: Segment identification across samples yielded 60 or so TRBV and about 14 TRBJ segments. MiXCR, applied by TCRdb to the multiplex PCR reads, yields one record per CDR3 protein. The V and J calls and clone size are TCRdb's, not the authors'. The sample yields 350,000 to 500,000 distinct CDR3 sequences, roughly 17% seen once. Findings and caveats of the study: Persistent cases of Graves' showed reduced TCR diversity relative to newly diagnosed patients. Since the sample size was small, accuracy may have been reduced.

Losses at the gene ends were 5 bases for V and 8 bases for J; bases not matched to a gene: 5. The CDR3 consists of 12 residues. CDR1 and CDR2 (germline): MNHEY, SVGEGT. Time point denoted: newly diagnosed GD, antithyroid drugs for less than 3 months. PBMCs were the source of the RNA used for TCR sequencing. This clonotype was detected many times. Its antigen is unknown. These data also featured in a second study, about T cells in Graves' hyperthyroidism and ophthalmopathy. From that report: The study used the HTBI primer set for a first-round RT-PCR of the TCR CDR3.

This receptor was identified in a woman younger than 35 with Graves disease. The chain has TRBV6-2 or TRBV6-3 and TRBJ1-2; 7 bases agree with TRBD1. The sample here was peripheral blood mononuclear cells (PBMCs), taken at new diagnosis, from a patient treated with antithyroid drugs. The CDR3 sequence: CASSTGQEGYTF. The CDR3 DNA reads as TGTGCCAGCAGTACCGGACAGGAGGGCTACACCTTC.